These 22 T cell receptor beta chains were sequenced from one sample in a study of blood T cell repertoires in COVID-19. The protocol was immunoSEQ multiplex PCR, while the TCRdb copy is restricted to in-frame clones and leaves out a portion. The data hold more than 150,000 clones, with around 80% observed a single time. The sequenced sample consisted of PBMCs or T cells enriched from blood (not recorded which). The receptors derive from a woman between 55 and 75 years old who had recovered from COVID-19.

The chain employs TRBV11-1 and TRBJ2-7; tentatively, D is TRBD1 (5 bases). CDR1 and CDR2 (germline): SGHAT, FQDESV (reference sequence). The CDR3 length is 14 residues. Trimming removed 1 base at V and 1 base at J, with 8 bases between. The chain's CDR3 is CASSLVPGSYEQYF. CDR3 nucleotide sequence: TGTGCCAGCAGCTTAGTCCCAGGGTCCTACGAGCAGTACTTC.

The V and J genes are TRBV2 and TRBJ1-3; D remains ambiguous. The CDR3 runs 13 residues. The germline CDR1 and CDR2 sequences are SNHLY and FYNNEI. V lost 5 bases to trimming and J lost 4 bases, with 9 bases between them. CDR3 in DNA: TGTGCCAGCAGTCAATCAGAAGGAAACACCATATATTTT. Its protein is CASSQSEGNTIYF.

There are a few counts of this clone. The chain uses TRBV29-1 and TRBJ1-2; D might be TRBD1 (6 bases). Per the germline V gene, CDR1 is SQVTM and CDR2 is ANQGSEA. The CDR3 consists of 12 residues. V was clipped by 7 bases and J by 4 bases, with 13 bases between them. CDR3 residues: CSAGGGPYGYTF. CDR3 DNA sequence: TGCAGCGCCGGCGGGGGGCCCTATGGCTACACCTTC.

The chain couples TRBV2 to TRBJ2-1; TRBD1 aligns across 7 bases. The germline V gene has CDR1 SNHLY and CDR2 FYNNEI. This CDR3 comprises 13 residues. V lost 6 bases and J lost 5; bases outside the gene matches: 4. The CDR3 sequence is CASRTGLNNEQFF. The DNA for the CDR3 is TGTGCCAGCAGGACAGGGCTCAACAATGAGCAGTTCTTC.

The V and J genes are TRBV15 and TRBJ2-1; D unclear. The germline V gene encodes CDR1 LNHNV and CDR2 YYDKDF (reference sequence). The CDR3 consists of 15 residues. The V and J ends lost 3 bases and 12 bases respectively, with 21 bases between them. The CDR3 protein is CATSSAPARLYGQFF. The CDR3 DNA reads TGTGCCACCAGCAGTGCACCGGCTAGGCTGTATGGGCAGTTCTTC.

The rearrangement joins TRBV27 to TRBJ1-1; perhaps TRBD1 as D (5 bases). Per germline, CDR1 MNHEY and CDR2 SMNVEV (reference sequence). Trimming stripped 6 bases from V and 4 bases from J, with 12 bases between. This CDR3 is 13 amino acids long. The CDR3 loop reads CASSHAGPTEAFF. For the CDR3, the DNA is TGTGCCAGCAGCCATGCAGGGCCCACTGAAGCTTTCTTT.

The J gene is TRBJ1-4, the V gene TRBV5-5; D might be TRBD1 (5 bases). V was clipped by 0 bases and J by 2 bases, with 8 bases between them. Germline loops: CDR1 SGHKS, CDR2 YYEKEE (reference sequence). The CDR3 loop spans 15 amino acids. CDR3 DNA: TGTGCCAGCAGCTTGGAGGGGATCACTAATGAAAAACTGTTTTTT. Translation: CASSLEGITNEKLFF.

The chain recombines TRBV5-1 with TRBJ2-7, with 11 bases matching TRBD1. The CDR3 is 14 residues long. The junction had 3 bases not matched to a gene; V was cut back by 4 bases and J by 3 bases. Germline assignment: CDR1 SGHRS and CDR2 YFSETQ. The DNA of the CDR3 is TGCGCCAGCAGCCACGGGACAGGGGGCTACGAGCAGTACTTC. This encodes CASSHGTGGYEQYF.

This clone showed up just a few times. The chain recombines TRBV28 with TRBJ2-7, with 11 bases fitting TRBD2. Germline V CDR1 and CDR2: MDHEN, SYDVKM. V gave up 5 bases and J gave up 3 bases; unmatched junction bases: 6. There are 15 residues in the CDR3. The CDR3 DNA reads TGTGCCAGCAGTCCCATAGCGGGAGGGATCTACGAGCAGTACTTC. It codes for CASSPIAGGIYEQYF.

The chain couples TRBV18 to TRBJ2-5; 8 nucleotides agree with TRBD1. V trimming: 3 bases; J trimming: 3 bases; junction bases outside the gene matches: 12. CDR3 length equals 17 residues. Germline assignment: CDR1 KGHSH and CDR2 LQKENI. The CDR3 coding sequence is TGTGCCAGCTCACCTAACCAGGGGGCCAGCGGAAAAGAGACCCAGTACTTC. It encodes CASSPNQGASGKETQYF. Using reference TRBV18 and TRBJ2-5 for the parts outside the CDR3, the full variable domain is NAGVMQNPRHLVRRRGQEARLRCSPMKGHSHVYWYRQLPEEGLKFMVYLQKENIIDESGMPKERFSAEFPKEGPSILRIQQVVRGDSAAYFCASSPNQGASGKETQYFGPGTRLLVL.

The rearrangement joins TRBV19 to TRBJ2-3; D may be TRBD1 (7 bases). CDR1 and CDR2 (germline): LNHDA, SQIVND (reference sequence). V was clipped by 3 bases and J by 4 bases, with 20 bases between them. This CDR3 contains 17 residues. In nucleotides, the CDR3 is TGTGCCAGTAGTATGGATCGGAGGGGGCGCAGGCCAGATACGCAGTATTTT. Translating gives CASSMDRRGRRPDTQYF.

The V gene is TRBV27, the J gene TRBJ2-7, with 8 bases that match TRBD1. The CDR3 contains 14 residues. V was pared by 6 bases and J by 0 bases, with 4 bases of the junction left unmatched. Germline V gene data show CDR1 as MNHEY and CDR2 as SMNVEV (reference sequence). Here the CDR3 DNA reads TGTGCCAGCAGCCCGACAGGGGTCTCCTACGAGCAGTACTTC. Protein: CASSPTGVSYEQYF.

This clone was observed a single time. This chain uses TRBV5-8 with TRBJ1-2; D unclear. Trimming took 2 bases from V and 6 from J, leaving 8 bases between them. The CDR3 extends over 12 amino acids. CDR1 and CDR2 from the germline V gene are SGHTS and YDEGEE. In nucleotides, the CDR3 is TGTGCCAGCAGCTTCGGTCAAGATGGCTACACCTTC. Protein sequence: CASSFGQDGYTF.

The chain joins TRBV5-1 to TRBJ2-1; TRBD1 might be the D (6 bases). This CDR3 contains 13 residues. CDR1 and CDR2 from the germline V gene are SGHRS and YFSETQ. The ends were cut back, 0 bases at V and 6 bases at J, with 7 bases in the middle. The DNA of the CDR3 is TGCGCCAGCAGCTTGGACAGGGCCAATGAGCAGTTCTTC. Translating gives CASSLDRANEQFF.

The chain joins TRBV30 to TRBJ2-2, with TRBD1 as a possible D gene (5 bases). The CDR3 loop spans 15 amino acids. The germline V gene encodes CDR1 GTSNPN and CDR2 SVGIG (reference sequence). The V and J ends lost 1 base and 1 base respectively, with 10 bases between them. The CDR3 sequence: CAWSGGRENTGELFF. DNA for the CDR3: TGTGCCTGGAGTGGGGGCAGGGAGAACACCGGGGAGCTGTTTTTT.

This chain joins TRBV2 and TRBJ2-3; 8 bases are a match to TRBD2. Germline V gene lookup returns CDR1 SNHLY and CDR2 FYNNEI. This CDR3 spans 15 amino acids. V lost 7 bases, J lost 3 bases, and 9 bases stayed unmatched. In nucleotides, the CDR3 is TGTGCCAGCACCGACGGGAGGGCGGAGACAGATACGCAGTATTTT. This encodes CASTDGRAETDTQYF.

The rearrangement joins TRBV5-4 to TRBJ1-3; the D is unclear. V was shortened by 4 bases and J by 7 bases, with 12 bases between the two germline ends. CDR3 length equals 13 residues. CDR1 and CDR2 (germline): SGHNT, YYREEE (reference sequence). CDR3 sequence: CASSLESGNTIYF. CDR3 bases: TGTGCCAGCAGCCTGGAATCGGGGAACACCATATATTTT. The variable domain in full, with the rest retrieved from reference TRBV5-4 and TRBJ1-3, is ETGVTQSPTHLIKTRGQQVTLRCSSQSGHNTVSWYQQALGQGPQFIFQYYREEENGRGNFPPRFSGLQFPNYSSELNVNALELDDSALYLCASSLESGNTIYFGEGSWLTVV.

This chain joins TRBV4-2 and TRBJ2-6; 7 bases align to TRBD2. Looked up from germline, CDR1 is LGHNA and CDR2 is YNFKEQ. This CDR3 is 16 amino acids long. J was trimmed by 4 bases and V by 1 base; bases with no gene match: 4. The CDR3 loop reads CASSQAGGAGANVLTF. For the CDR3, the DNA is TGTGCCAGCAGCCAAGCGGGGGGAGCCGGGGCCAACGTCCTGACTTTC.

The chain carries TRBV28 and TRBJ1-4; 9 bases fit TRBD1. CDR1 is MDHEN and CDR2 is SYDVKM in the germline V gene. Germline trimming cut 5 bases from V and 7 bases from J; bases unmatched to any gene: 5. The length of the CDR3 is 14 residues. CDR3 sequence: CASSRTGASEKLFF. Written as DNA, the CDR3 is TGTGCCAGCAGTAGGACAGGGGCAAGTGAAAAACTGTTTTTT.

This chain links TRBV11-2 with TRBJ1-2; 7 positions match TRBD1. Trimming at V came to 5 bases and at J to 2 bases, leaving 5 bases not matched to a gene. CDR3 length: 14 residues. Germline V gives CDR1 SGHAT, CDR2 FQNNGV. CDR3 region: CASSPEGQNYGYTF. CDR3 nucleotide sequence: TGTGCCAGCAGCCCCGAGGGACAGAACTATGGCTACACCTTC.

This chain connects TRBV11-2 to TRBJ1-2, with D maybe TRBD1 (5 bases). The CDR3 extends over 13 amino acids. Per the germline V gene, CDR1 is SGHAT and CDR2 is FQNNGV. The V end was cut by 0 bases, the J end by 7 bases, with 9 bases between. CDR3 DNA: TGTGCCAGCAGCTTAGACAGGGATTTTGGCTACACCTTC. Amino acids: CASSLDRDFGYTF.

The chain combines TRBV6-5 with TRBJ1-2, with unresolved D. The germline V gene has CDR1 MNHEY and CDR2 SVGAGI. This CDR3 spans 12 amino acids. Trimming pared 10 bases from V and 8 bases from J, leaving 17 bases between. The CDR3 protein is CATSIPRLGYTF. The CDR3 bases are TGTGCCACCTCGATCCCCAGATTAGGCTACACCTTC.